The 29 T cell receptor beta chains given below trace back to one sample, sequenced in a study of human T cells and chemical hapten exposure. Sample time point: pre-sensitization, week 0. Specified treatment: therapeutic diphenylcyclopropenone sensitization with weekly scalp DPC. Using its own MiXCR run on the RACE reads, TCRdb lists one record per CDR3 protein. The sample has roughly 40,000 distinct CDR3 sequences, 9.5% to 15% seen once. Sequenced here: whole blood, sampled in connection with sensitization to the hapten diphenylcyclopropenone (DPC). The receptors were gathered from a woman aged 25 to 39 with alopecia areata. Some clones in this sample may be carry-over from other donors' samples.

This clonotype was detected ten times or more. The chain recombines TRBV20-1 with TRBJ1-3, with unresolved D. CDR1 is DFQATT, CDR2 SNEGSKA, per germline (reference sequence). CDR3 length: 16 residues. V lost 4 bases, J lost 3 bases, and 19 bases lay in between. The CDR3 nucleotides are TGCAGTGCTACCCTTTTGGACTTACTAGGTGGAAACACCATATATTTT. It codes for CSATLLDLLGGNTIYF.

The chain has TRBV20-1 and TRBJ2-7; no reliable D call. The germline V gene encodes CDR1 DFQATT and CDR2 SNEGSKA (reference sequence). V lost 0 bases, J lost 7 bases, and 13 bases lay in between. This CDR3 region has 13 residues. In DNA form, the CDR3 reads TGCAGTGCTAGAGATCGTGGACCTCGGGAGCAGTACTTC. This encodes CSARDRGPREQYF.

The sample holds many counts of this clonotype. The gene calls are TRBV15 and TRBJ2-4; D unresolved. This CDR3 region has 16 residues. V gave up 1 base and J gave up 5 bases, with 15 bases separating them. Germline-derived CDR1 and CDR2 are LNHNV and YYDKDF (reference sequence). The DNA of the CDR3 is TGTGCCACCAGCAGAGCCGGAAGACCCCAGCAAAACATTCAGTACTTC. Residues: CATSRAGRPQQNIQYF.

This clonotype was seen at least ten times. The chain combines TRBV7-2 with TRBJ2-2, with 7 bases matching TRBD2. With V trimmed by 1 base and J by 5 bases, 7 bases remained unmatched. Germline V lookup: CDR1 SGHTA, CDR2 FQGNSA. This CDR3 contains 16 residues. The CDR3 DNA is TGTGCCAGCAGCTTAGAAAGCGGGACTGAGACCGGGGAGCTGTTTTTT. Amino acids: CASSLESGTETGELFF.

The J gene is TRBJ2-1, the V gene TRBV5-1, with TRBD2 matching over 7 bases. The germline gives CDR1 SGHRS, CDR2 YFSETQ. The trim removed 8 bases at V and 8 bases at J, leaving 16 bases unmatched. This CDR3 comprises 15 residues. This chain's CDR3 is CASQLGSGANHEQFF. Here the CDR3 DNA reads TGCGCCAGTCAACTCGGGAGCGGGGCTAATCATGAGCAGTTCTTC.

CDR3 in DNA: TGTGCCAGCATTGAGATGCCGGGATTAGGGACCCAGTACTTC. Translation gives CASIEMPGLGTQYF. The chain is built from TRBV7-9 and TRBJ2-5; D might be TRBD2 (5 bases). The CDR3 spans 14 residues. With 7 bases removed from V and 7 bases from J, the gap between germline ends came to 19 bases. Germline loops: CDR1 SEHNR, CDR2 FQNEAQ (reference sequence).

Many counts were recorded for this clonotype. This chain joins TRBV9 and TRBJ2-2, with 14 bases aligning to TRBD2. In germline, CDR1 is SGDLS, CDR2 YYNGEE. With 4 bases clipped from V and 0 bases from J, the junction kept 8 bases outside the gene matches. The CDR3 extends over 19 amino acids. This chain's CDR3 is CASSIPGTSGSANTGELFF. The CDR3 DNA reads TGTGCCAGCAGCATTCCCGGGACTAGCGGGAGTGCGAACACCGGGGAGCTGTTTTTT.

This clonotype was seen at least ten times. V gene TRBV20-1 combines with J gene TRBJ2-7, with D maybe TRBD2 (6 bases). This CDR3 region has 15 residues. V dropped 2 bases and J dropped 4 bases, with 18 bases sitting between them. Per germline, CDR1 DFQATT and CDR2 SNEGSKA (reference sequence). The CDR3 protein is CSARPPGPGTYEQYF. The CDR3 region has the DNA TGCAGTGCTAGACCCCCCGGGCCTGGGACTTACGAGCAGTACTTC.

The chain uses TRBV27 and TRBJ1-1; D is perhaps TRBD1 (5 bases). The ends were cut back, 5 bases at V and 11 bases at J, with 15 bases in the middle. The CDR3 contains 12 residues. Per the germline V gene, CDR1 is MNHEY and CDR2 is SMNVEV (reference sequence). CDR3 bases: TGTGCCAGCAGTCCCCCGGGGCGGGAGGCTTTCTTT. This gives the protein CASSPPGREAFF.

This chain connects TRBV9 to TRBJ2-1, with 7 bases aligning to TRBD2. The CDR3 covers 13 residues. Looked up from germline, CDR1 is SGDLS and CDR2 is YYNGEE. J lost 5 bases, V lost 1 base, and 0 bases had no gene match. The CDR3 loop reads CASSVSGNNEQFF. The CDR3 region has the DNA TGTGCCAGCAGCGTAAGCGGGAACAATGAGCAGTTCTTC. Variable domain in full (rest from reference TRBV9 and TRBJ2-1): DSGVTQTPKHLITATGQRVTLRCSPRSGDLSVYWYQQSLDQGLQFLIQYYNGEERAKGNILERFSAQQFPDLHSELNLSSLELGDSALYFCASSVSGNNEQFFGPGTRLTVL.

This clonotype came up a few times. The CDR3 nucleotides read TGCAGTGCTAGAGAGAGCAGGGTAGACTACGAGCAGTACTTC. It codes for CSARESRVDYEQYF. The chain joins TRBV20-1 to TRBJ2-7; D perhaps matches TRBD1 (5 bases). Germline CDR1 is DFQATT and CDR2 is SNEGSKA (reference sequence). The CDR3 sequence is 14 residues long. The V and J ends lost 0 bases and 3 bases respectively, with 12 bases between them.

This clonotype was observed many times. The chain links TRBV11-2 to TRBJ2-5; D is unclear. Germline V CDR1 and CDR2: SGHAT, FQNNGV. This CDR3 has 12 amino acids. Trimming pared 7 bases from V and 5 bases from J, leaving 11 bases between. CDR3 region: CASTSARETQYF. DNA of the CDR3: TGTGCCAGCACCTCCGCGCGGGAGACCCAGTACTTC.

This clonotype was counted at least ten times. The CDR3 is CSARDPKTGFGNTIYF. The CDR3, as DNA: TGCAGTGCTAGAGATCCTAAGACAGGGTTCGGAAACACCATATATTTT. The chain couples TRBV20-1 to TRBJ1-3, with 7 bases that match TRBD1. In germline, CDR1 is DFQATT, CDR2 SNEGSKA (reference sequence). V was pared by 0 bases and J by 4 bases, with 9 bases of the junction left unmatched. The CDR3 consists of 16 residues.

This clonotype has more than one count but fewer than ten. J is TRBJ1-1 and V is TRBV6-2 or TRBV6-3, with a weak D call TRBD1 (5 bases). V lost 10 bases and J lost 4, with 16 bases in between. Germline V gives CDR1 MNHEY, CDR2 SVGEGT. The length of the CDR3 is 13 residues. This CDR3 reads CATGHDRGTEAFF. CDR3 DNA sequence: TGTGCCACCGGACACGATAGGGGCACTGAAGCTTTCTTT.

This clonotype came up a few times. The chain couples TRBV6-1 to TRBJ2-3, with TRBD1 as a possible D gene (6 bases). V was shortened by 4 bases and J by 0 bases, with 11 bases between the two germline ends. The CDR3 has 15 amino acids. Looked up from germline, CDR1 is MNHNS and CDR2 is SASEGT. The CDR3 is CASSVLQGSTDTQYF. CDR3 DNA: TGTGCCAGCAGTGTCCTACAGGGAAGCACAGATACGCAGTATTTT.

The gene calls are TRBV18 and TRBJ2-3; D unresolved. CDR3 length: 13 amino acids. Trimming shortened V by 3 bases and J by 6 bases, and 10 bases separated the two germline ends. Germline CDR1 is KGHSH and CDR2 is LQKENI. This CDR3 reads CASSPPLGDTQYF. Written as DNA, the CDR3 is TGTGCCAGCTCACCCCCACTTGGGGATACGCAGTATTTT.

This clonotype was seen many times. This chain uses TRBV2 with TRBJ2-7; 9 nucleotides line up with TRBD1. Germline CDR1 and CDR2: SNHLY and FYNNEI. J gave up 5 bases and V 6 bases, and 5 bases lay outside the gene matches. This CDR3 comprises 13 residues. The CDR3 DNA sequence: TGTGCCAGCAGGAAGGACAGGGGCCACGAGCAGTACTTC. As protein: CASRKDRGHEQYF.

The CDR3 here is CASSSSDRGGEQFF. CDR3 in DNA: TGTGCCAGCAGTTCCTCGGACAGGGGAGGTGAGCAGTTCTTC. V is TRBV28 and J is TRBJ2-1; 9 bases line up with TRBD1. The germline CDR1 and CDR2 sequences are MDHEN and SYDVKM. The CDR3 is 14 residues long. V lost 4 bases and J lost 9; bases outside the gene matches: 7.

This clonotype was observed at least ten times. The V call is TRBV7-9, the J call TRBJ2-1; the D is unclear. The CDR3 totals 10 residues. CDR1 and CDR2 from the germline V gene are SEHNR and FQNEAQ (reference sequence). Between the trimmed V and J ends, which lost 4 bases and 7 bases, there was a span of 2 bases. The CDR3 DNA reads TGTGCCAGCAGCTATAATGAGCAGTTCTTC. Translation gives CASSYNEQFF.

At least ten counts were recorded for this clonotype. V and J are TRBV7-6 and TRBJ1-1, with unresolved D. The CDR3 has 17 amino acids. The V gene lost 4 bases and the J gene lost 2 bases, with 20 bases spanning the gap. CDR1 SGHVS and CDR2 FNYEAQ come from the germline V gene. The CDR3: CASSSPIRTLSNTEAFF. In nucleotides, the CDR3 is TGTGCCAGCAGCTCCCCCATCAGGACCCTCTCAAACACTGAAGCTTTCTTT.

In this sample, this clonotype turned up many times. The chain links TRBV6-5 to TRBJ2-5, with 7 bases matching TRBD1. Germline V gene sequence: CDR1 MNHEY, CDR2 SVGAGI. This CDR3 has 15 residues. The trim removed 6 bases at V and 4 bases at J, leaving 11 bases unmatched. CDR3 residues: CASSRDSRGGETQYF. As DNA, the CDR3 is TGTGCCAGCAGCCGGGACAGCCGGGGTGGAGAGACCCAGTACTTC.

This clonotype was counted a few times. The V and J genes are TRBV7-8 and TRBJ2-3; D is perhaps TRBD2 (7 bases). Germline lookup yields CDR1 SGHVS and CDR2 FQNEAQ. Trimming removed 2 bases at V and 7 bases at J, with 31 bases between. The CDR3 has 20 amino acids. The CDR3 loop is CASSLPRDKNGGRPGHTQYF. Written as DNA, the CDR3 is TGTGCCAGCAGCTTACCTAGAGATAAGAACGGGGGGCGGCCTGGACATACGCAGTATTTT.

The chain couples TRBV6-9 to TRBJ1-6; tentative D call: TRBD1 (5 bases). The germline V and J ends were trimmed by 7 bases and 1 base, with 11 bases remaining between them. The germline V gene has CDR1 MNHGY and CDR2 SVAAGI. The CDR3 has 15 amino acids. DNA of the CDR3: TGTGCCAGCACCCCAGGGCTGTCCTATAATTCACCCCTCCACTTT. Encoded protein: CASTPGLSYNSPLHF.

This clonotype showed up many times. This chain links TRBV7-2 with TRBJ2-7; a possible D gene is TRBD1 (5 bases). The germline CDR1 and CDR2 sequences are SGHTA and FQGNSA. CDR3 length: 12 residues. V was clipped by 8 bases and J by 2 bases, with 10 bases between them. The CDR3: CASGAGTYEQYF. CDR3 in DNA: TGTGCCAGCGGGGCAGGTACCTACGAGCAGTACTTC.

In DNA, the CDR3 is TGTGCCATCAGTGAGTCCGTAGGTGGCTACACCTTC. Translated, it gives CAISESVGGYTF. The rearrangement joins TRBV10-3 to TRBJ1-2, with unresolved D. The germline V and J ends were trimmed by 0 bases and 7 bases, with 6 bases remaining between them. Per the germline V gene, CDR1 is ENHRY and CDR2 is SYGVKD. The CDR3 consists of 12 residues.

Only a few counts were recorded for this clonotype. Mismatch with germline at one junction end may stem from a read error. The chain carries TRBV12-3 or TRBV12-4 and TRBJ1-5; the D gene is possibly TRBD1 (5 bases). The length of the CDR3 is 11 residues. For the CDR3, the DNA is TGTGCCAGCAGCTCTCAGGGCTCCGCAAGTTTT. Translating gives CASSSQGSASF.

V gene TRBV20-1 combines with J gene TRBJ2-7; TRBD2 agrees at 11 bases. CDR3 length: 15 amino acids. V was clipped by 6 bases and J by 2 bases; unmatched bases: 9. CDR1 is DFQATT, CDR2 SNEGSKA, per germline (reference sequence). The CDR3 sequence: CSAPGLAEITYEQYF. The CDR3 bases are TGCAGTGCGCCGGGACTAGCGGAGATAACCTACGAGCAGTACTTC.

This clonotype was counted ten times or more. V usage is TRBV11-2 and J usage is TRBJ1-1; 12 nucleotides match TRBD1. This CDR3 contains 17 residues. V was clipped by 6 bases and J by 3 bases; unmatched bases: 11. CDR1 and CDR2 (germline): SGHAT, FQNNGV. CDR3 sequence (DNA): TGTGCCAGCAGAGGCGGGACAGGGGGCCGTGAGGACACTGAAGCTTTCTTT. The encoded protein is CASRGGTGGREDTEAFF.

This clonotype was found many times. This chain uses TRBV12-3 or TRBV12-4 with TRBJ1-5; maybe TRBD1 (6 bases). This CDR3 is built from 12 residues. Trimming took off 8 bases at V and 6 bases at J, with 11 bases between the two ends. For the CDR3, the DNA is TGTGCCAGCCGTCAGGGGAGTCAGCCCCAGCATTTT. Protein product: CASRQGSQPQHF.